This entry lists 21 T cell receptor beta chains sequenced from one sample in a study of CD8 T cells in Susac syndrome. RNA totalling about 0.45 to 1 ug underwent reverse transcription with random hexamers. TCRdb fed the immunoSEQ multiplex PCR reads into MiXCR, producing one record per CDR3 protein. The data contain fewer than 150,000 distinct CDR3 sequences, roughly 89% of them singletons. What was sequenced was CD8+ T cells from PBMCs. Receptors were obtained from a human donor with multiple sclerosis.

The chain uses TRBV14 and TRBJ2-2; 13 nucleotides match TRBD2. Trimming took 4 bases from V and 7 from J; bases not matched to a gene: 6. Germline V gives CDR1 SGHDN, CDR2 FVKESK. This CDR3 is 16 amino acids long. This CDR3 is CASSPGLAGRGGELFF. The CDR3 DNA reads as TGTGCCAGCAGCCCGGGACTAGCGGGACGTGGCGGGGAGCTGTTTTTT.

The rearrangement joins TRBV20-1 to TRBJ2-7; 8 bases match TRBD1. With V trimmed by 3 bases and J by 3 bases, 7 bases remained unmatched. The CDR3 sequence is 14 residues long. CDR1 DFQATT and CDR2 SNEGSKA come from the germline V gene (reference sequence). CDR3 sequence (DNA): TGCAGTGCTAGCCGGGGACAGGAGTACTACGAGCAGTACTTC. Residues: CSASRGQEYYEQYF.

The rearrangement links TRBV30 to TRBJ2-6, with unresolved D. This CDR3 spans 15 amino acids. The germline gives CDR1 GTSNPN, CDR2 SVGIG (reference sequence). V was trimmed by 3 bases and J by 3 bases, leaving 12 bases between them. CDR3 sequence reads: CAWSLPNFGANVLTF. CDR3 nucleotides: TGTGCCTGGAGCCTCCCTAACTTTGGGGCCAACGTCCTGACTTTC.

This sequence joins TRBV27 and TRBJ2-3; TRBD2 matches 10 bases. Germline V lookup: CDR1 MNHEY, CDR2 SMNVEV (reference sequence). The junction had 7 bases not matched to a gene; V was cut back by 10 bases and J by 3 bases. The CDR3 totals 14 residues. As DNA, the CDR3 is TGTGCCACCTTAGCGGGAGGAAGTACAGATACGCAGTATTTT. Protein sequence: CATLAGGSTDTQYF.

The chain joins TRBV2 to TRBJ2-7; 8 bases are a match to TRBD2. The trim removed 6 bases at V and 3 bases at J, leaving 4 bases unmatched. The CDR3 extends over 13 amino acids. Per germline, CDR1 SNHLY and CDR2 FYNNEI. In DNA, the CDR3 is TGTGCCAGCAGCGGGAGGGCGGTCTACGAGCAGTACTTC. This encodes CASSGRAVYEQYF.

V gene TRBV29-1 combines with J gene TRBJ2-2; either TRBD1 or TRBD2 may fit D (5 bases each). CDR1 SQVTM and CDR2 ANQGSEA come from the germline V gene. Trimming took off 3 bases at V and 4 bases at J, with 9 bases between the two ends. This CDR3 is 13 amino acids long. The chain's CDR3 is CSVEGESTGELFF. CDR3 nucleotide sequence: TGCAGCGTTGAGGGGGAGTCCACCGGGGAGCTGTTTTTT.

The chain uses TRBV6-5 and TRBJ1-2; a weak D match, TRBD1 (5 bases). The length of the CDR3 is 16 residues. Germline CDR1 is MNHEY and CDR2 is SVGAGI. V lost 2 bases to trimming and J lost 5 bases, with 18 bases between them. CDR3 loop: CASSYASSGDGYGYTF. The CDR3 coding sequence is TGTGCCAGCAGTTACGCTTCCTCGGGGGACGGATATGGCTACACCTTC.

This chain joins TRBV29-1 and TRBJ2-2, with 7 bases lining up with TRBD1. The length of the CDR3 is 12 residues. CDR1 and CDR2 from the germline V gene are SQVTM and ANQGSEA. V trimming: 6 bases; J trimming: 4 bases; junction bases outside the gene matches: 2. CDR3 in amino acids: CSVRQGTGELFF. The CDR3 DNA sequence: TGCAGCGTACGACAGGGCACCGGGGAGCTGTTTTTT.

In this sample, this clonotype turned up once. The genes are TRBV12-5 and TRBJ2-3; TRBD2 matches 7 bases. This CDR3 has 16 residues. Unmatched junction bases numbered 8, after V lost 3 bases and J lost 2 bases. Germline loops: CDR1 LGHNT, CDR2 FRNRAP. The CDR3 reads CASGLNLAAHTDTQYF. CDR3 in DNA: TGTGCTAGTGGTTTAAACCTAGCGGCCCACACAGATACGCAGTATTTT.

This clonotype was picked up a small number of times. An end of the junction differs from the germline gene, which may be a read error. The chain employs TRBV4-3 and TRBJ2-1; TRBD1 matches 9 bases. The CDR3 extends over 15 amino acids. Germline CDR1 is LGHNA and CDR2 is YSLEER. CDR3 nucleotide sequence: TGTGCCAGTAGTCCGGGACAGGGTATATACAATGAGCAGTTCTTC. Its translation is CASSPGQGIYNEQFF.

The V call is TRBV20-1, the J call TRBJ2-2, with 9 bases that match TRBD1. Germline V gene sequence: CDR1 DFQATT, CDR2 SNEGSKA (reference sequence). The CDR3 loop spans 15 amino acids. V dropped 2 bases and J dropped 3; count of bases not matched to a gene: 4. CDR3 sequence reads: CSARSGQGYTGELFF. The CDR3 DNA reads TGCAGTGCTAGATCCGGACAGGGGTACACCGGGGAGCTGTTTTTT.

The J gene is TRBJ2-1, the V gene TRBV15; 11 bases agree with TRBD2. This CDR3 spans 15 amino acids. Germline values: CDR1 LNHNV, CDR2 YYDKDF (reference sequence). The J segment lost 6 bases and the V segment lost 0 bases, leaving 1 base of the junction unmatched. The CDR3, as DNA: TGTGCCACCAGCAGAGATAGCGGGAGGGCCAATGAGCAGTTCTTC. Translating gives CATSRDSGRANEQFF.

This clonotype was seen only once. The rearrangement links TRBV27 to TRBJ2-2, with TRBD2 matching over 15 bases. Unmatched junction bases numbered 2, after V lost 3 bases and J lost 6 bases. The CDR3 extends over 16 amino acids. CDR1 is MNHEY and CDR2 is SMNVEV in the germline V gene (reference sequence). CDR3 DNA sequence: TGTGCCAGCAGTTTGGGACTAGCGGGAGGACCCGGGGAGCTGTTTTTT. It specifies CASSLGLAGGPGELFF.

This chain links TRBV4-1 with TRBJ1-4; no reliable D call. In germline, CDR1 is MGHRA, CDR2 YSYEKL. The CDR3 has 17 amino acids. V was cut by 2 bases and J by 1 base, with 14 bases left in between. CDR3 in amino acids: CASSQFAGSVTNEKLFF. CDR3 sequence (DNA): TGCGCCAGCAGCCAATTTGCGGGGTCAGTAACTAATGAAAAACTGTTTTTT.

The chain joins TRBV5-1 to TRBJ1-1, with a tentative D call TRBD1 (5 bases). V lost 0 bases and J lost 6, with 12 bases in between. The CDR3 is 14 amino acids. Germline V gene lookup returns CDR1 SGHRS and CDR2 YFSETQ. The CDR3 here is CASSLEGKEAEAFF. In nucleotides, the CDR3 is TGCGCCAGCAGCTTGGAGGGGAAGGAGGCTGAAGCTTTCTTT.

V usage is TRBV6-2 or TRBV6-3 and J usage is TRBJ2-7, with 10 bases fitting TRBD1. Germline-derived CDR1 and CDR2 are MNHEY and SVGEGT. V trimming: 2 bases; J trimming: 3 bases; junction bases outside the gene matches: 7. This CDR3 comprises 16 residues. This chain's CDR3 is CASSYDSTGGIYEQYF. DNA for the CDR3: TGTGCCAGCAGTTACGATTCGACAGGGGGCATCTACGAGCAGTACTTC.

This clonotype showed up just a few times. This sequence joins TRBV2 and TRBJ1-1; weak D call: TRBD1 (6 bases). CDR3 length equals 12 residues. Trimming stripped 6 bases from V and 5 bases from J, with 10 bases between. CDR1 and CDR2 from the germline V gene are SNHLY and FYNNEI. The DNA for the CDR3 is TGTGCCAGCAGCCCTGGACAGACTGAAGCTTTCTTT. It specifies CASSPGQTEAFF.

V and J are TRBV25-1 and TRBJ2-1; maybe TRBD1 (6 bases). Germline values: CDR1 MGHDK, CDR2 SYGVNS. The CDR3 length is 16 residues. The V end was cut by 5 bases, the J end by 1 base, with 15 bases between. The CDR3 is CASSPSGVISYNEQFF. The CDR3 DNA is TGTGCCAGCAGTCCGTCAGGGGTTATTTCCTACAATGAGCAGTTCTTC. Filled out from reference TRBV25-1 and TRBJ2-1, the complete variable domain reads EADIYQTPRYLVIGTGKKITLECSQTMGHDKMYWYQQDPGMELHLIHYSYGVNSTEKGDLSSESTVSRIRTEHFPLTLESARPSHTSQYLCASSPSGVISYNEQFFGPGTRLTVL.

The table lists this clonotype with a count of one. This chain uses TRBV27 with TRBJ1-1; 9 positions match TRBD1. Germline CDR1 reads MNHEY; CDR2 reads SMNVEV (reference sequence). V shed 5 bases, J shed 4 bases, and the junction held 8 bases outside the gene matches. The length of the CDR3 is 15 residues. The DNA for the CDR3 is TGTGCCAGCAGTATCTACAGGGGGCTCAGCACTGAAGCTTTCTTT. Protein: CASSIYRGLSTEAFF.

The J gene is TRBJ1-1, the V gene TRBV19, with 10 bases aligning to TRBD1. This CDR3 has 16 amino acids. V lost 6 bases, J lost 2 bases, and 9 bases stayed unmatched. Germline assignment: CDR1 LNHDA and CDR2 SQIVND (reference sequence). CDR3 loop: CASSPLTGGANTEAFF. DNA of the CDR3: TGTGCCAGTAGCCCCCTGACAGGGGGCGCCAACACTGAAGCTTTCTTT.

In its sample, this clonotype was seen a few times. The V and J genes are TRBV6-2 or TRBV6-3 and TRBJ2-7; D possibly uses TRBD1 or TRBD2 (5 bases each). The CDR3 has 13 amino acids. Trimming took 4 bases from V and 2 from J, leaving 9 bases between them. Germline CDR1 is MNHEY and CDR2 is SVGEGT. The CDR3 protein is CASSFGGPYEQYF. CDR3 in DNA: TGTGCCAGCAGTTTTGGGGGACCCTACGAGCAGTACTTC.